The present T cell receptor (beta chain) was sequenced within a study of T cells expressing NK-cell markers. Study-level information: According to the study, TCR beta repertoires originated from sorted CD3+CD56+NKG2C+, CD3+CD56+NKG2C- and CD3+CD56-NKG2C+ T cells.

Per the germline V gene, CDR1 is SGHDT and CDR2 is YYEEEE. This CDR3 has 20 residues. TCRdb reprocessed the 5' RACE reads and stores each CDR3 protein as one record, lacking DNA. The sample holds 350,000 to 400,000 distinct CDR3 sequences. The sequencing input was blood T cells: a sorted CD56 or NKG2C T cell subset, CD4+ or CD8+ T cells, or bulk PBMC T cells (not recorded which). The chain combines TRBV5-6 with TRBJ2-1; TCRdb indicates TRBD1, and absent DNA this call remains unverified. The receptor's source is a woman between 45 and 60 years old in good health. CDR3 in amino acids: CASSSGVAQSTGAGYNEQFF.